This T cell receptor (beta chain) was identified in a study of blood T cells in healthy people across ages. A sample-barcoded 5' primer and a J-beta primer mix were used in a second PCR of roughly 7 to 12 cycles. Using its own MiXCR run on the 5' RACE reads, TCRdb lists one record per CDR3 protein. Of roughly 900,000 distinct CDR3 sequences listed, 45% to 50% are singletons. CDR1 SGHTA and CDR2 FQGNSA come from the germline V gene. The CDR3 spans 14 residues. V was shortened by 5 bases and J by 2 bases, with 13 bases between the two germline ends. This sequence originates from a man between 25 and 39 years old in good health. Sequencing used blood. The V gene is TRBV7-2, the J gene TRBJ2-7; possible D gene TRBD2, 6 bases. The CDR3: CASSIHGGPYEQYF. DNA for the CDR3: TGTGCCAGCAGCATACACGGGGGACCCTACGAGCAGTACTTC.